These T cell receptor beta chains were read from a single sample in a study of cytomegalovirus exposure and HLA in healthy donors. The assay was immunoSEQ multiplex PCR, and TCRdb's table has in-frame clones only and misses some. The data contain approximately 99,000 clones, over 60% of them singletons. Sequencing used PBMCs. These receptor sequences come from a male donor in good health and CMV-seropositive. Each CDR3 is given with its conserved first and last residue. The order of the fields is J gene, V gene, clone size, D gene, CDR3 protein, CDR3 DNA. A D gene is named only where the DNA matches it firmly. Not all rows give a size; the values are once, few, many and, for expanded clones, a class.

j_gene: TRBJ2-1
v_gene: TRBV14
abundance: -
d_gene: TRBD2
CDR3aa: CASSPTTGGYNEQFF
CDR3nt: TGTGCCAGCAGCCCTACAACGGGGGGATACAATGAGCAGTTCTTC

j_gene: TRBJ2-7
v_gene: TRBV5-1
abundance: -
d_gene: -
CDR3aa: CASRRTAAYEQYF
CDR3nt: TGCGCCAGCCGCCGGACAGCCGCCTACGAGCAGTACTTC

j_gene: TRBJ2-5
v_gene: TRBV15
abundance: -
d_gene: TRBD1
CDR3aa: CATSRDRSRGQETQYF
CDR3nt: TGTGCCACCAGCAGAGATCGGAGCAGGGGGCAAGAGACCCAGTACTTC

j_gene: TRBJ1-1
v_gene: TRBV27
abundance: -
d_gene: TRBD1
CDR3aa: CASSSLQLDRGTEAFF
CDR3nt: TGTGCCAGCAGCTCACTTCAACTCGACAGGGGCACTGAAGCTTTCTTT

j_gene: TRBJ2-1
v_gene: TRBV10-3
abundance: once
d_gene: TRBD2
CDR3aa: CAISEGAGGSSYNEQFF
CDR3nt: TGTGCCATCAGTGAAGGAGCGGGGGGGAGCTCCTACAATGAGCAGTTCTTC

j_gene: TRBJ1-1
v_gene: TRBV27
abundance: -
d_gene: -
CDR3aa: CASSFDRKVFF
CDR3nt: TGTGCCAGCAGTTTCGACAGAAAAGTCTTCTTT

j_gene: TRBJ1-5
v_gene: TRBV19
abundance: few
d_gene: -
CDR3aa: CASSRLEAQPQHF
CDR3nt: TGTGCCAGTAGTCGTCTGGAGGCTCAGCCCCAGCATTTT

j_gene: TRBJ2-5
v_gene: TRBV5-4
abundance: -
d_gene: TRBD2
CDR3aa: CASSPGGQETQYF
CDR3nt: TGTGCCAGCAGCCCGGGGGGCCAAGAGACCCAGTACTTC

j_gene: TRBJ1-2
v_gene: TRBV6-5
abundance: few
d_gene: -
CDR3aa: CASRSLSSYGYTF
CDR3nt: TGTGCCAGCAGAAGCCTGAGCTCTTATGGCTACACCTTC

j_gene: TRBJ2-1
v_gene: TRBV4-1
abundance: -
d_gene: TRBD2
CDR3aa: CASSLHPWLAGANEQFF
CDR3nt: TGCGCCAGCAGCCTCCATCCTTGGCTAGCGGGGGCCAATGAGCAGTTCTTC

j_gene: TRBJ1-2
v_gene: TRBV2
abundance: once
d_gene: -
CDR3aa: CASSDSENYGYTF
CDR3nt: TGTGCCAGCAGTGACAGCGAGAACTATGGCTACACCTTC

j_gene: TRBJ2-3
v_gene: TRBV6-1
abundance: once
d_gene: TRBD1
CDR3aa: CASSETGRRATQYF
CDR3nt: TGTGCCAGCAGTGAGACAGGGCGGCGGGCTACGCAGTATTTT

j_gene: TRBJ2-7
v_gene: TRBV13
abundance: -
d_gene: -
CDR3aa: CASSPGFSSSYEQYF
CDR3nt: TGTGCCAGCAGTCCGGGGTTCTCGAGCTCCTACGAGCAGTACTTC

j_gene: TRBJ2-3
v_gene: TRBV5-1
abundance: once
d_gene: -
CDR3aa: CASSADRTTDTQYF
CDR3nt: TGCGCCAGCAGCGCCGACAGGACCACAGATACGCAGTATTTT

j_gene: TRBJ2-1
v_gene: TRBV7-2
abundance: -
d_gene: TRBD1
CDR3aa: CASSLTSGGVYNEQFF
CDR3nt: TGTGCCAGCAGCTTGACCTCAGGGGGCGTTTACAATGAGCAGTTCTTC

j_gene: TRBJ2-1
v_gene: TRBV7-9
abundance: few
d_gene: -
CDR3aa: CASSLFQEQFF
CDR3nt: TGTGCCAGCAGCTTATTTCAGGAGCAGTTCTTC

j_gene: TRBJ2-7
v_gene: TRBV5-5
abundance: -
d_gene: -
CDR3aa: CASSLTDPYEQYF
CDR3nt: TGTGCCAGCAGCTTGACAGATCCCTACGAGCAGTACTTC

j_gene: TRBJ2-7
v_gene: TRBV5-4
abundance: -
d_gene: TRBD1
CDR3aa: CASSSGTGSKRGEQYF
CDR3nt: TGTGCCAGCAGCTCCGGGACAGGGAGTAAGAGGGGGGAGCAGTACTTC

j_gene: TRBJ1-1
v_gene: TRBV30
abundance: -
d_gene: TRBD1
CDR3aa: CAWSVLTGGTEAFF
CDR3nt: TGTGCCTGGAGTGTATTGACAGGGGGCACTGAAGCTTTCTTT

j_gene: TRBJ2-7
v_gene: TRBV2
abundance: -
d_gene: -
CDR3aa: CASGSGSYEQYF
CDR3nt: TGTGCCAGCGGGTCAGGCTCCTACGAGCAGTACTTC

j_gene: TRBJ1-5
v_gene: TRBV27
abundance: -
d_gene: -
CDR3aa: CASSLFGINQPQHF
CDR3nt: TGTGCCAGCAGTTTATTTGGCATAAATCAGCCCCAGCATTTT

j_gene: TRBJ1-2
v_gene: TRBV7-9
abundance: -
d_gene: TRBD1
CDR3aa: CASSSRQGDGYTF
CDR3nt: TGTGCCAGCAGCTCACGACAGGGGGATGGCTACACCTTC

j_gene: TRBJ2-7
v_gene: TRBV6-5
abundance: once
d_gene: -
CDR3aa: CASRPPKGNEQYF
CDR3nt: TGTGCCAGCAGACCGCCCAAGGGGAACGAGCAGTACTTC

j_gene: TRBJ1-1
v_gene: TRBV7-9
abundance: -
d_gene: -
CDR3aa: CASSRQENTEAFF
CDR3nt: TGTGCCAGCAGCCGACAGGAGAACACTGAAGCTTTCTTT

j_gene: TRBJ1-1
v_gene: TRBV5-1
abundance: few
d_gene: -
CDR3aa: CASSLLPTEAFF
CDR3nt: TGCGCCAGCAGCTTGCTTCCGACTGAAGCTTTCTTT

j_gene: TRBJ2-6
v_gene: TRBV12-5
abundance: -
d_gene: -
CDR3aa: CASGARVNVLTF
CDR3nt: TGTGCTAGTGGGGCCAGGGTCAACGTCCTGACTTTC

j_gene: TRBJ2-5
v_gene: TRBV2
abundance: -
d_gene: TRBD2
CDR3aa: CASSGLEGGETQYF
CDR3nt: TGTGCCAGCAGTGGGTTAGAGGGAGGGGAGACCCAGTACTTC

j_gene: TRBJ2-2
v_gene: TRBV6-6
abundance: once
d_gene: TRBD2
CDR3aa: CASRRLAGGPGELFF
CDR3nt: TGTGCCAGCAGACGACTAGCGGGGGGGCCCGGGGAGCTGTTTTTT

j_gene: TRBJ1-2
v_gene: TRBV6-1
abundance: -
d_gene: TRBD1
CDR3aa: CASATGVSGYTF
CDR3nt: TGTGCCAGCGCAACAGGGGTGAGCGGCTACACCTTC

j_gene: TRBJ2-7
v_gene: TRBV6-5
abundance: -
d_gene: TRBD1
CDR3aa: CASRIPGQGHYEQYF
CDR3nt: TGTGCCAGCAGGATCCCGGGACAGGGACACTACGAGCAGTACTTC

j_gene: TRBJ2-7
v_gene: TRBV7-2
abundance: -
d_gene: -
CDR3aa: CASSPRHLYEQYF
CDR3nt: TGTGCCAGCAGTCCGAGACATTTATACGAGCAGTACTTC

j_gene: TRBJ1-1
v_gene: TRBV12-5
abundance: -
d_gene: -
CDR3aa: CASGIPLPNTEAFF
CDR3nt: TGTGCTAGTGGTATCCCACTCCCGAACACTGAAGCTTTCTTT

j_gene: TRBJ2-7
v_gene: TRBV6-5
abundance: few
d_gene: TRBD1
CDR3aa: CASSYTGTGVYEQYF
CDR3nt: TGTGCCAGCAGTTACACCGGGACAGGGGTTTACGAGCAGTACTTC

j_gene: TRBJ1-2
v_gene: TRBV29-1
abundance: -
d_gene: -
CDR3aa: CSVGAGYGYTF
CDR3nt: TGCAGCGTTGGTGCCGGGTATGGCTACACCTTC

j_gene: TRBJ2-2
v_gene: TRBV6-1
abundance: -
d_gene: -
CDR3aa: CASSHILNTGELFF
CDR3nt: TGTGCCAGCAGCCACATCCTGAACACCGGGGAGCTGTTTTTT

j_gene: TRBJ2-7
v_gene: TRBV6-1
abundance: -
d_gene: -
CDR3aa: CASSPKERAVEQYF
CDR3nt: TGTGCCAGCAGCCCGAAGGAGAGGGCAGTCGAGCAGTACTTC

j_gene: TRBJ1-2
v_gene: TRBV6-5
abundance: -
d_gene: TRBD1
CDR3aa: CASRGTGGAGTF
CDR3nt: TGTGCCAGCAGAGGGACAGGGGGCGCAGGCACCTTC

j_gene: TRBJ1-5
v_gene: TRBV2
abundance: -
d_gene: -
CDR3aa: CASSAPHQGTSNQPQHF
CDR3nt: TGTGCCAGCAGCGCGCCCCACCAGGGAACAAGCAATCAGCCCCAGCATTTT

j_gene: TRBJ1-1
v_gene: TRBV19
abundance: -
d_gene: TRBD1
CDR3aa: CASSIAGTGLMNTEAFF
CDR3nt: TGTGCCAGTAGTATAGCCGGGACAGGGCTCATGAACACTGAAGCTTTCTTT

j_gene: TRBJ1-1
v_gene: TRBV6-5
abundance: -
d_gene: -
CDR3aa: CASSTDSMNTEAFF
CDR3nt: TGTGCCAGCAGTACCGACAGCATGAACACTGAAGCTTTCTTT

j_gene: TRBJ1-1
v_gene: TRBV9
abundance: -
d_gene: TRBD1
CDR3aa: CASSVSDRGRTEAFF
CDR3nt: TGTGCCAGCAGCGTATCGGACAGGGGGCGGACTGAAGCTTTCTTT

j_gene: TRBJ2-1
v_gene: TRBV30
abundance: -
d_gene: -
CDR3aa: CAWRPWALGEQFF
CDR3nt: TGTGCCTGGAGGCCCTGGGCCCTTGGTGAGCAGTTCTTC

j_gene: TRBJ2-7
v_gene: TRBV11-2
abundance: -
d_gene: TRBD1
CDR3aa: CASSRTGYDEQYF
CDR3nt: TGTGCCAGCAGCAGGACAGGGTACGACGAGCAGTACTTC

j_gene: TRBJ1-4
v_gene: TRBV27
abundance: many
d_gene: TRBD1
CDR3aa: CASARLLKTGIPEKLFF
CDR3nt: TGTGCCAGCGCTCGCCTCCTGAAGACAGGGATACCTGAAAAACTGTTTTTT

j_gene: TRBJ1-2
v_gene: TRBV2
abundance: -
d_gene: -
CDR3aa: CASSALGGGNYGYTF
CDR3nt: TGTGCCAGCAGCGCTTTGGGGGGGGGCAACTATGGCTACACCTTC

j_gene: TRBJ1-4
v_gene: TRBV29-1
abundance: -
d_gene: TRBD1
CDR3aa: CSVERTGAGGKLFF
CDR3nt: TGCAGCGTTGAGAGGACAGGGGCAGGGGGAAAACTGTTTTTT

j_gene: TRBJ2-3
v_gene: TRBV15
abundance: -
d_gene: -
CDR3aa: CATSRTGGPTDTQYF
CDR3nt: TGTGCCACCAGCAGGACAGGAGGCCCCACAGATACGCAGTATTTT

j_gene: TRBJ1-3
v_gene: TRBV5-1
abundance: few
d_gene: -
CDR3aa: CASSLEAGRNTIYF
CDR3nt: TGCGCCAGCAGCTTGGAAGCAGGGAGAAACACCATATATTTT

j_gene: TRBJ2-7
v_gene: TRBV5-6
abundance: -
d_gene: -
CDR3aa: CASSLAGGRAYEQYF
CDR3nt: TGTGCCAGCAGCCTGGCCGGGGGACGAGCCTACGAGCAGTACTTC

j_gene: TRBJ1-6
v_gene: TRBV30
abundance: few
d_gene: -
CDR3aa: CAWKGEGWNSPLHF
CDR3nt: TGTGCCTGGAAAGGGGAAGGATGGAATTCACCCCTCCACTTT

j_gene: TRBJ1-5
v_gene: TRBV29-1
abundance: few
d_gene: -
CDR3aa: CSVGGDRRGNQPQHF
CDR3nt: TGCAGCGTTGGGGGAGACAGGCGGGGCAATCAGCCCCAGCATTTT

j_gene: TRBJ1-5
v_gene: TRBV5-4
abundance: -
d_gene: TRBD1
CDR3aa: CASSSTGGGQPQHF
CDR3nt: TGTGCCAGCAGCTCGACAGGGGGCGGGCAGCCCCAGCATTTT

j_gene: TRBJ1-5
v_gene: TRBV15
abundance: -
d_gene: TRBD1
CDR3aa: CATSREQGRGPQHF
CDR3nt: TGTGCCACCAGCAGAGAACAGGGGAGAGGGCCCCAGCATTTT

j_gene: TRBJ2-1
v_gene: TRBV5-4
abundance: -
d_gene: TRBD2
CDR3aa: CASSLRLAGDEQFF
CDR3nt: TGTGCCAGCAGCTTGCGACTAGCAGGTGATGAGCAGTTCTTC

j_gene: TRBJ1-1
v_gene: TRBV7-2
abundance: -
d_gene: -
CDR3aa: CASSTQVSAFF
CDR3nt: TGTGCCAGCAGCACACAGGTTTCAGCTTTCTTT

j_gene: TRBJ1-2
v_gene: TRBV5-1
abundance: once
d_gene: -
CDR3aa: CASSLVSQGYGYTF
CDR3nt: TGCGCCAGCAGCTTGGTATCCCAGGGATATGGCTACACCTTC

j_gene: TRBJ1-2
v_gene: TRBV19
abundance: -
d_gene: -
CDR3aa: CASSIGRGSGYTF
CDR3nt: TGTGCCAGTAGTATAGGCAGGGGTTCTGGCTACACCTTC

j_gene: TRBJ1-4
v_gene: TRBV5-4
abundance: -
d_gene: -
CDR3aa: CASSPGDRSEKLFF
CDR3nt: TGTGCCAGCAGCCCGGGGGATCGAAGTGAAAAACTGTTTTTT

j_gene: TRBJ1-6
v_gene: TRBV6-1
abundance: few
d_gene: -
CDR3aa: CASSEQGNSPLHF
CDR3nt: TGTGCCAGCAGTGAACAGGGAAATTCACCCCTCCACTTT

j_gene: TRBJ2-5
v_gene: TRBV7-2
abundance: -
d_gene: TRBD2
CDR3aa: CASSFGGGNQETQYF
CDR3nt: TGTGCCAGCAGCTTCGGCGGGGGGAACCAAGAGACCCAGTACTTC